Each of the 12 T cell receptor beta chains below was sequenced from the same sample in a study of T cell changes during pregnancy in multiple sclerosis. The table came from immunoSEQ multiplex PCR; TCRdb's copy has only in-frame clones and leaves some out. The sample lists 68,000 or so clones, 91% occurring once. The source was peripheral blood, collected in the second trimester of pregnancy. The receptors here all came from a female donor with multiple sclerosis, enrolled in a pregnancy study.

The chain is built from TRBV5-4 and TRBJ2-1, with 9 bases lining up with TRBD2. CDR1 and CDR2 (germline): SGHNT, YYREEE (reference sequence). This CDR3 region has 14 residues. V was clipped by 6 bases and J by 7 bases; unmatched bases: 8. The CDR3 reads CASTLGLALNEQFF. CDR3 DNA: TGTGCCAGCACTCTGGGACTAGCTTTGAATGAGCAGTTCTTC.

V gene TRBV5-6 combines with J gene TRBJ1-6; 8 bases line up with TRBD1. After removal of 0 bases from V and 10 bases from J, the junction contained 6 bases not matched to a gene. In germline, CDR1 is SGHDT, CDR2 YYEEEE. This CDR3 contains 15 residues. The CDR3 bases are TGTGCCAGCAGCTTGGGGCAGGGGGCTTGGTCACCCCTCCACTTT. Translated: CASSLGQGAWSPLHF.

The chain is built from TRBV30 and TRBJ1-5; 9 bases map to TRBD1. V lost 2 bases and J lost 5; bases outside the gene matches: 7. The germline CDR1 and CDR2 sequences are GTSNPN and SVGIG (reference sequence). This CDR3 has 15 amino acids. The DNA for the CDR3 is TGTGCCTGGAGTTACCGGGACAGGGTGGATCAGCCCCAGCATTTT. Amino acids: CAWSYRDRVDQPQHF.

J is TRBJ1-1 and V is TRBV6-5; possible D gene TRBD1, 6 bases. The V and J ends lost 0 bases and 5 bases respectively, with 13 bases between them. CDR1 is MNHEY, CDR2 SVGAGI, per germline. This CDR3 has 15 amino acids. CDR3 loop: CASSYSTQGLTEAFF. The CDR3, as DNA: TGTGCCAGCAGTTACTCGACACAGGGATTAACTGAAGCTTTCTTT.

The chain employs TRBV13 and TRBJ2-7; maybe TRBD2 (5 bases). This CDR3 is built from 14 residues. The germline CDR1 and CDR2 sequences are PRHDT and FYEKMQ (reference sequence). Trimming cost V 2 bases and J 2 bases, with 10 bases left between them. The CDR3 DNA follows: TGTGCCAGCAGCTTAAAACTCGGGGCCTACGAGCAGTACTTC. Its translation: CASSLKLGAYEQYF.

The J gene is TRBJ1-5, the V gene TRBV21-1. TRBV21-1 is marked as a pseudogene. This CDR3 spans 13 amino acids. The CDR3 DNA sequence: TGTGCCAGCAGGGTAGGGAGGAGGCAGCCCCAGCATTTT. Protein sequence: CASRVGRRQPQHF.

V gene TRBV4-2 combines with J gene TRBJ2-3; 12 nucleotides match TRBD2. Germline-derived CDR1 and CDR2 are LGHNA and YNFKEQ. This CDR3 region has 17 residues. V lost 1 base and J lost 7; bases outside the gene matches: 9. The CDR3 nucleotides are TGTGCCAGCAGCCAAGTCTCTACTAGCGGGGGGTCGAATACGCAGTATTTT. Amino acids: CASSQVSTSGGSNTQYF.

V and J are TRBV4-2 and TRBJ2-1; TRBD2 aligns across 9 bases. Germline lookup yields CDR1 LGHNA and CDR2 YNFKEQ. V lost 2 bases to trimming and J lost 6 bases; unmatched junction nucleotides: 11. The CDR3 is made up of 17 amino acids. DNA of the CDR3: TGTGCCAGCAGCCAACAAAGGGGCGGGGGGGCCTTCAATGAGCAGTTCTTC. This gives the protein CASSQQRGGGAFNEQFF.

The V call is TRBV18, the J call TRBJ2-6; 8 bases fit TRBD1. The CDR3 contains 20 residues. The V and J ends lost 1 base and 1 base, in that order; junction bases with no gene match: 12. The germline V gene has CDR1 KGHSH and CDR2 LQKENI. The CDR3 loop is CASSPLPSPGQASGANVLTF. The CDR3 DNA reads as TGTGCCAGCTCACCACTCCCCTCCCCGGGACAGGCTTCTGGGGCCAACGTCCTGACTTTC.

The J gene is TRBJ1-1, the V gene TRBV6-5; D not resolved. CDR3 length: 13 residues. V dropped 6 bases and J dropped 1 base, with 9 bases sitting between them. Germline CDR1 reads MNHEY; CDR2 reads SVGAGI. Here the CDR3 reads CASRMTGNTEAFF. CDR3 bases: TGTGCCAGCAGGATGACGGGGAACACTGAAGCTTTCTTT.

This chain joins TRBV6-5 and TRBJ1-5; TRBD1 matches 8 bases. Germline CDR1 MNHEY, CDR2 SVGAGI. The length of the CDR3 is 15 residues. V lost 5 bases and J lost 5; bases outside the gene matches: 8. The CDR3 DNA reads TGTGCCAGCAGTACCCGAGGACAGGGATATCAGCCCCAGCATTTT. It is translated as CASSTRGQGYQPQHF.

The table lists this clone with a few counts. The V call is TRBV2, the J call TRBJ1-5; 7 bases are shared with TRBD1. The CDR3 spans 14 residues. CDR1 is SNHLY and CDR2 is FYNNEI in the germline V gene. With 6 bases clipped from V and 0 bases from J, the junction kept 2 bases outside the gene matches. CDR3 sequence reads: CASRTGNSNQPQHF. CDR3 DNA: TGTGCCAGCAGGACAGGGAATAGCAATCAGCCCCAGCATTTT.